This TCR beta chain stems from a study of neurological immune-mediated disorders. There are many counts of this clonotype. Time point described: longitudinal time-point 2. From the 5' RACE reads, TCRdb called clonotypes with MiXCR, one entry per CDR3 protein. Here the sample spans some 49,000 distinct CDR3 sequences, approximately 14% being singletons. The sample comprised PBMCs. The TCR originated in a male donor with HTLV-1-associated myelopathy (HAM/TSP).

CDR3 nucleotides: TGCAGTGCCGCCCGGCCGGACAGGAACACTGAAGCTTTCTTT. It specifies CSAARPDRNTEAFF. V is TRBV20-1 and J is TRBJ1-1, with D tentatively TRBD1 (6 bases). V dropped 6 bases and J dropped 1 base, with 15 bases sitting between them. Germline V gives CDR1 DFQATT, CDR2 SNEGSKA (reference sequence). This CDR3 spans 14 amino acids.